This TCR beta chain was sequenced for a study of human T cells and chemical hapten exposure. The overall study: Patients additionally received therapeutic doses of diphenylcyclopropenone on the scalp once a week, and this continued throughout the approximately 25-week study.

Time point described: patch test 1, 2 weeks after DPC sensitization. Described treatment: therapeutic diphenylcyclopropenone sensitization with weekly scalp DPC. Each CDR3 protein gets one entry after TCRdb re-called the RACE reads with MiXCR. This sample has tens of thousands of distinct CDR3 sequences; 8% to 11% occur once, and the top ten carry 2% to 2.5%. Overall study findings and caveats: Each of the donors had alopecia, so their immune responses may not resemble those of healthy people.

With 3 bases removed from V and 4 bases from J, the gap between germline ends came to 15 bases. Germline-derived CDR1 and CDR2 are KGHDR and SFDVKD. This CDR3 has 16 residues. This clonotype appeared a few times. The antigen is unknown. This sequence originates from a man aged 40-50 years with alopecia areata. Some clones in this sample may be carry-over from other donors' samples. The chain couples TRBV24-1 to TRBJ2-1; a possible D gene is TRBD1 (5 bases). The sequenced sample was whole blood, obtained in connection with sensitization to the hapten diphenylcyclopropenone (DPC). CDR3: CATSDVGQGEYNEQFF. CDR3 coding DNA: TGTGCCACCAGTGATGTTGGCCAGGGCGAATACAATGAGCAGTTCTTC.